This T cell receptor beta chain was found in a study of beta chain features in type 1 diabetes. General study points: There was a moderate but significant shortening of TCRB CDR3s in all four CD4+ subsets of Type 1 diabetes patients.

Concerning this clone itself: The antigen remains undetermined.

Reverse transcribing all isolated RNA meant expressed TCRB transcripts were sequenced. The method was immunoSEQ multiplex PCR; TCRdb's version includes in-frame clones alone and lacks a portion of them. Of 120,000 or so clones in the sample, around 16% were seen once. This clonotype was obtained from a man younger than 30 with type 1 diabetes. The sequencing sample was made of central memory CD4+ T cells from blood.

The CDR3 coding sequence is TGTGCCATCAGAACCGACAGGGGAGAAGAGACCCAGTACTTC. It is translated as CAIRTDRGEETQYF. The chain joins TRBV10-3 to TRBJ2-5, with 8 bases that match TRBD1. CDR3 length: 14 amino acids. CDR1 and CDR2 from the germline V gene are ENHRY and SYGVKD. V shed 6 bases, J shed 3 bases, and the junction held 6 bases outside the gene matches.